This is a list of T cell receptor beta chains from one sample in a study of CD8+ T cells in alopecia areata. Measured with immunoSEQ multiplex PCR; TCRdb has only the in-frame clones, and not every one. The sample includes approximately 190,000 clones, roughly 64% of them seen just once. The sample in question was CD4+ T cells sorted from blood, obtained at week 24, from a patient treated with tofacitinib. The origin of the receptors is a human donor with alopecia areata. Each CDR3 is given with its conserved first and last residue. The D gene is left open where the match is weak. Some rows mark clone size as missing; the rest say once, few, many or name a class of expanded clone.

V: TRBV29-1; J: TRBJ2-1; D: .; size: .; CDR3: CSVEDPKVGARSEQFF; DNA: TGCAGCGTTGAAGATCCAAAAGTGGGGGCAAGGAGTGAGCAGTTCTTC
V: TRBV30; J: TRBJ2-2; D: TRBD2; size: .; CDR3: CACLLAGVNTGELFF; DNA: TGTGCCTGCCTGCTAGCGGGAGTAAACACCGGGGAGCTGTTTTTT
V: TRBV9; J: TRBJ2-7; D: .; size: .; CDR3: CASSLPDTYGEQYF; DNA: TGTGCCAGCAGCCTCCCGGACACATACGGCGAGCAGTACTTC
V: TRBV27; J: TRBJ2-1; D: TRBD2; size: .; CDR3: CASSFGLAGGFNEQFF; DNA: TGTGCCAGCAGTTTCGGACTAGCGGGAGGGTTTAATGAGCAGTTCTTC
V: TRBV7-9; J: TRBJ1-5; D: .; size: few; CDR3: CASSLGFNQPQHF; DNA: TGTGCCAGCAGCTTAGGTTTCAATCAGCCCCAGCATTTT
V: TRBV19; J: TRBJ1-3; D: .; size: few; CDR3: CASSMAGISGNTIYF; DNA: TGTGCCAGTAGTATGGCGGGAATCTCTGGAAACACCATATATTTT
V: TRBV29-1; J: TRBJ2-2; D: .; size: .; CDR3: CSVFGDGGGSTGELFF; DNA: TGCAGCGTTTTTGGGGATGGGGGTGGCAGCACCGGGGAGCTGTTTTTT
V: TRBV7-9; J: TRBJ1-5; D: TRBD1; size: .; CDR3: CASSPDRDSNQPQHF; DNA: TGTGCCAGCAGCCCGGACAGGGACAGCAATCAGCCCCAGCATTTT
V: TRBV5-1; J: TRBJ2-7; D: TRBD2; size: .; CDR3: CASSPTSGGQSIYEQYF; DNA: TGCGCCAGCAGCCCGACTAGCGGGGGCCAAAGTATCTACGAGCAGTACTTC
V: TRBV14; J: TRBJ1-1; D: .; size: many; CDR3: CASSQDLNTEAFF; DNA: TGTGCCAGCAGCCAAGATCTGAACACTGAAGCTTTCTTT
V: TRBV7-2; J: TRBJ2-5; D: .; size: .; CDR3: CASSRRAQETQYF; DNA: TGTGCCAGCAGCCGGCGGGCCCAAGAGACCCAGTACTTC
V: TRBV7-2; J: TRBJ2-5; D: TRBD2; size: few; CDR3: CASSLKAPAGGRETQYF; DNA: TGTGCCAGCAGCTTAAAGGCCCCAGCGGGAGGGAGGGAGACCCAGTACTTC
V: TRBV5-1; J: TRBJ1-2; D: .; size: .; CDR3: CASSLDRPNYGYTF; DNA: TGCGCCAGCAGCTTGGACAGACCTAACTATGGCTACACCTTC
V: TRBV5-1; J: TRBJ2-1; D: TRBD2; size: few; CDR3: CASSFLRGGPGNEQFF; DNA: TGCGCCAGCAGCTTTCTGCGCGGGGGGCCAGGTAATGAGCAGTTCTTC
V: TRBV2; J: TRBJ1-4; D: .; size: .; CDR3: CASKGDGEKLFF; DNA: TGTGCCAGCAAGGGGGACGGGGAAAAACTGTTTTTT
V: TRBV25-1; J: TRBJ2-1; D: TRBD1; size: .; CDR3: CASSPDRGNDNEQFF; DNA: TGTGCCAGCAGCCCGGACAGGGGGAATGACAATGAGCAGTTCTTC
V: TRBV28; J: TRBJ1-2; D: .; size: .; CDR3: CASRLNREYYGYTF; DNA: TGTGCCAGCAGGCTAAACAGGGAGTACTATGGCTACACCTTC
V: TRBV18; J: TRBJ2-6; D: .; size: few; CDR3: CASSPQGAGANVLTF; DNA: TGTGCCAGCTCACCACAGGGAGCTGGGGCCAACGTCCTGACTTTC
V: TRBV29-1; J: TRBJ2-2; D: .; size: few; CDR3: CSVDPGNTGELFF; DNA: TGCAGCGTTGACCCAGGGAACACCGGGGAGCTGTTTTTT
V: TRBV29-1; J: TRBJ2-2; D: TRBD1; size: .; CDR3: CSARTGTGNTGELFF; DNA: TGCAGCGCCCGAACCGGGACAGGGAACACCGGGGAGCTGTTTTTT
V: TRBV4-3; J: TRBJ2-2; D: TRBD2; size: .; CDR3: CASSQVPSGGPNGELFF; DNA: TGCGCCAGCAGCCAAGTTCCCAGCGGGGGGCCAAACGGGGAGCTGTTTTTT
V: TRBV29-1; J: TRBJ1-1; D: TRBD1; size: .; CDR3: CSSKSGGTEAFF; DNA: TGCAGCTCTAAATCAGGGGGCACTGAAGCTTTCTTT
V: TRBV9; J: TRBJ2-3; D: TRBD1; size: .; CDR3: CASSVGQGSTDTQYF; DNA: TGTGCCAGCAGCGTCGGACAGGGGTCGACAGATACGCAGTATTTT
V: TRBV30; J: TRBJ1-5; D: .; size: .; CDR3: CAWSALGAVFGQPQHF; DNA: TGTGCCTGGAGTGCCTTGGGGGCAGTTTTCGGTCAGCCCCAGCATTTT
V: TRBV5-1; J: TRBJ1-1; D: .; size: .; CDR3: CASSLEQMNTEAFF; DNA: TGCGCCAGCAGCTTGGAACAGATGAACACTGAAGCTTTCTTT
V: TRBV5-4; J: TRBJ2-1; D: TRBD2; size: .; CDR3: CASSLVLAENEQFF; DNA: TGTGCCAGCAGCTTGGTCCTAGCGGAGAATGAGCAGTTCTTC
V: TRBV19; J: TRBJ2-1; D: TRBD2; size: few; CDR3: CASSSRLAGGPLGVNEQFF; DNA: TGTGCCAGTAGTAGCAGACTAGCGGGGGGGCCGTTGGGTGTCAATGAGCAGTTCTTC
V: TRBV14; J: TRBJ2-5; D: .; size: .; CDR3: CASSRLGEQTQYF; DNA: TGTGCCAGCAGCCGGCTAGGGGAGCAGACCCAGTACTTC
V: TRBV5-1; J: TRBJ2-7; D: .; size: .; CDR3: CASSLEPVGGWEQYF; DNA: TGCGCCAGCAGCTTGGAACCAGTGGGGGGCTGGGAGCAGTACTTC
V: TRBV30; J: TRBJ2-1; D: .; size: .; CDR3: CAWSRPGGEQFF; DNA: TGTGCCTGGAGTCGACCCGGAGGTGAGCAGTTCTTC
V: TRBV28; J: TRBJ2-1; D: TRBD2; size: .; CDR3: CASSGGLAGAGEQFF; DNA: TGTGCCAGCAGTGGGGGACTAGCGGGAGCGGGTGAGCAGTTCTTC
V: TRBV11-2; J: TRBJ2-2; D: .; size: .; CDR3: CASSLGDFGTGELFF; DNA: TGTGCCAGCAGCTTAGGGGACTTTGGCACCGGGGAGCTGTTTTTT
V: TRBV6-5; J: TRBJ2-2; D: .; size: .; CDR3: CASRSDMKNTGELFF; DNA: TGTGCCAGCAGGTCGGACATGAAGAACACCGGGGAGCTGTTTTTT
V: TRBV2; J: TRBJ1-1; D: .; size: few; CDR3: CASSLDMNTEAFF; DNA: TGTGCCAGCAGTCTAGATATGAACACTGAAGCTTTCTTT
V: TRBV4-1; J: TRBJ2-1; D: TRBD2; size: .; CDR3: CASSQASGRIIHEQFF; DNA: TGCGCCAGCAGCCAAGCGAGCGGGAGGATCATACATGAGCAGTTCTTC
V: TRBV6-1; J: TRBJ1-2; D: .; size: .; CDR3: CASSAGRVNGYTF; DNA: TGTGCCAGCAGTGCTGGGAGGGTGAATGGCTACACCTTC
V: TRBV9; J: TRBJ2-5; D: .; size: .; CDR3: CASSVSTQGETQYF; DNA: TGTGCCAGCAGCGTCTCCACGCAGGGGGAGACCCAGTACTTC
V: TRBV18; J: TRBJ1-1; D: .; size: .; CDR3: CASSPPSSGEEAFF; DNA: TGTGCCAGCTCACCACCGAGTTCGGGGGAGGAAGCTTTCTTT
V: TRBV2; J: TRBJ2-4; D: .; size: few; CDR3: CASSLPGADPKNIQYF; DNA: TGTGCCAGCAGTCTTCCAGGGGCCGACCCCAAAAACATTCAGTACTTC